The next 25 T cell receptor beta chains were all read from a single sample in a study of breast tumors, draining lymph nodes, adjacent tissues. TCRdb independently ran MiXCR on the multiplex PCR reads; one entry per CDR3 protein. Of 33,000 or so distinct CDR3 sequences in the sample, about 63% are singletons; the top ten hold 15% to 20%. The material sequenced was breast tumor tissue. The receptors derive from a female donor with breast cancer. Some clones in this sample may be carry-over from other donors' samples.

The chain is built from TRBV9 and TRBJ1-5, with 7 positions matching TRBD1. After removal of 4 bases from V and 7 bases from J, the junction contained 14 bases not matched to a gene. CDR1 is SGDLS, CDR2 YYNGEE, per germline. The CDR3 consists of 16 residues. The CDR3 DNA reads TGTGCCAGCAGCCCATCGACGGACAGGAGCGGACAGCCCCAGCATTTT. It specifies CASSPSTDRSGQPQHF.

This clonotype showed up many times. The genes are TRBV4-3 and TRBJ1-2; perhaps TRBD1 as D (5 bases). Germline V gene sequence: CDR1 LGHNA, CDR2 YSLEER. V was pared by 0 bases and J by 3 bases, with 11 bases between. This CDR3 is 15 amino acids long. The CDR3 here is CASSQDLAGYYGYTF. CDR3 DNA sequence: TGCGCCAGCAGCCAAGATTTGGCAGGGTACTATGGCTACACCTTC.

The sample holds one count of this clonotype. The chain uses TRBV20-1 and TRBJ2-5, with D perhaps matching TRBD1 (5 bases). Germline loops: CDR1 DFQATT, CDR2 SNEGSKA (reference sequence). This CDR3 contains 11 residues. V gave up 7 bases and J gave up 7 bases, with 13 bases separating them. The CDR3 sequence: CSVELQGTQYF. The CDR3 DNA sequence: TGCAGTGTGGAACTCCAGGGGACCCAGTACTTC.

This clonotype was recorded at least ten times. A read error is possible here, since a much larger clone lies one base away. The rearrangement links TRBV12-3 or TRBV12-4 to TRBJ1-6; the D is unclear. V was trimmed by 3 bases and J by 14 bases, leaving 20 bases between them. The CDR3 is 15 amino acids. The CDR3 coding sequence is TGTGCCAGCAGTTTCGGAGCCGGCTCAGGCGGGGCCCTCCACTTT. This gives the protein CASSFGAGSGGALHF.

The chain employs TRBV6-5 and TRBJ1-6; TRBD1 matches at 7 bases. Per the germline V gene, CDR1 is MNHEY and CDR2 is SVGAGI. The CDR3 is 16 residues long. Trimming cost V 0 bases and J 10 bases; bases outside gene matches: 9. The CDR3 bases are TGTGCCAGCAGTTACTCGACAGGGCCTGGGGGATCACCCCTCCACTTT. Protein: CASSYSTGPGGSPLHF.

The sample holds many counts of this clonotype. J is TRBJ1-3 and V is TRBV30, with D perhaps TRBD1 (5 bases). The CDR3 spans 14 residues. Germline V gene lookup returns CDR1 GTSNPN and CDR2 SVGIG (reference sequence). V lost 3 bases, J lost 0 bases, and 9 bases lay in between. CDR3 residues: CAWRVTGSGNTIYF. In nucleotides, the CDR3 is TGTGCCTGGAGGGTTACAGGCTCTGGAAACACCATATATTTT.

The gene calls are TRBV4-1 and TRBJ1-2; TRBD1 agrees at 7 bases. V lost 0 bases to trimming and J lost 7 bases; unmatched junction nucleotides: 14. The germline V gene has CDR1 MGHRA and CDR2 YSYEKL. This CDR3 has 17 amino acids. As DNA, the CDR3 is TGCGCCAGCAGCCAAGACGCAAGAGGGGGCTTAGTAGGTGGCTACACCTTC. It is translated as CASSQDARGGLVGGYTF.

In this sample, this clonotype turned up many times. The rearrangement joins TRBV7-6 to TRBJ2-3; tentative D call: TRBD2 (5 bases). Germline CDR1 SGHVS, CDR2 FNYEAQ. The V gene lost 4 bases and the J gene lost 4 bases, with 24 bases spanning the gap. The CDR3 loop spans 18 amino acids. CDR3 sequence reads: CASSYEAPRRAVADTQYF. CDR3 nucleotide sequence: TGTGCCAGCAGCTACGAGGCCCCCCGGCGGGCCGTTGCAGATACGCAGTATTTT.

This clonotype was detected only a few times. This rearrangement joins TRBV5-1 to TRBJ1-2; D remains ambiguous. The CDR3 extends over 13 amino acids. V lost 0 bases and J lost 0, with 3 bases in between. Per germline, CDR1 SGHRS and CDR2 YFSETQ. The CDR3 DNA reads as TGCGCCAGCAGCTTGGAGCCTAACTATGGCTACACCTTC. Residues: CASSLEPNYGYTF.

The chain is built from TRBV5-1 and TRBJ2-7, with 10 bases identical to TRBD1. The CDR3 loop spans 14 amino acids. V shed 8 bases and J 1 base; nucleotides not matched to a gene: 6. Germline CDR1 is SGHRS and CDR2 is YFSETQ. CDR3 nucleotides: TGCGCCAGTACGACAGGGGGCCTATCCTACGAGCAGTACTTC. It encodes CASTTGGLSYEQYF.

With regard to this clonotype: As the CDR3 is not closed by the conserved phenylalanine or tryptophan, this likely results from a read error. This chain joins TRBV15 and TRBJ2-5, with D possibly being TRBD2 (6 bases). Trimming removed 0 bases at V and 1 base at J, with 9 bases between. CDR1 LNHNV and CDR2 YYDKDF come from the germline V gene (reference sequence). This CDR3 contains 15 residues. The CDR3 nucleotides are TGTGCCACCAGCAGAGAGTGGAGGGCCCAAGAGACCCAGTACTCC. The encoded protein is CATSREWRAQETQYS.

In its sample, this clonotype is large (0.1 to 1%). The chain has TRBV10-3 and TRBJ2-7; a weak D match, TRBD2 (6 bases). Looked up from germline, CDR1 is ENHRY and CDR2 is SYGVKD. Trimming removed 0 bases at V and 6 bases at J, with 6 bases between. CDR3 length: 12 amino acids. CDR3 amino acids: CAISESTSEQYF. CDR3 bases: TGTGCCATCAGTGAGTCGACTAGCGAGCAGTACTTC.

This clonotype was seen ten or more times. The V and J genes are TRBV3-1 and TRBJ2-1, with 10 bases that match TRBD2. The CDR3 runs to 15 residues. Germline loops: CDR1 LGHDT, CDR2 YNNKEL (reference sequence). With V trimmed by 6 bases and J by 9 bases, 11 bases remained unmatched. CDR3 sequence: CASSRAGGPSGEQFF. DNA for the CDR3: TGTGCCAGCAGTCGAGCGGGAGGGCCCTCAGGTGAGCAGTTCTTC.

V is TRBV7-9 and J is TRBJ2-7; 9 positions match TRBD1. The CDR3 is 14 amino acids. CDR1 is SEHNR, CDR2 FQNEAQ, per germline (reference sequence). The junction had 4 bases not matched to a gene; V was cut back by 4 bases and J by 3 bases. The CDR3 bases are TGTGCCAGCAGCTCCAGGGGACAGGGCTACGAGCAGTACTTC. Translation gives CASSSRGQGYEQYF.

The chain carries TRBV7-8 and TRBJ2-5, with 7 bases that match TRBD1. This CDR3 has 16 residues. The V gene's germline CDR1 is SGHVS and CDR2 FQNEAQ. J lost 4 bases, V lost 1 base, and 9 bases had no gene match. The CDR3 region is CASSLDRSGGRETQYF. CDR3 sequence (DNA): TGTGCCAGCAGCTTAGATAGGTCAGGGGGACGAGAGACCCAGTACTTC.

This clonotype was counted at least ten times. The junction departs from the called germline gene at one end, perhaps through a read error. V usage is TRBV6-4 and J usage is TRBJ2-1; TRBD2 might be the D (5 bases). Germline V gives CDR1 MRHNA, CDR2 SNTAGT. The CDR3 runs to 13 residues. Written as DNA, the CDR3 is TGTGCCAGCAGTCACTCGGACTCCGGTGAGCAGTTCTTC. It yields the protein CASSHSDSGEQFF.

This clonotype appeared a few times. V and J are TRBV5-6 and TRBJ2-7; D unresolved. V shed 5 bases and J shed 2 bases, with 14 bases lying between them. The CDR3 has 14 residues. Germline-derived CDR1 and CDR2 are SGHDT and YYEEEE. CDR3 region: CASRLTAQAYEQYF. Written as DNA, the CDR3 is TGTGCCAGCAGACTTACTGCGCAAGCCTACGAGCAGTACTTC.

By share, this clonotype counts as large. This chain connects TRBV6-4 to TRBJ2-3, with 9 nucleotides matching TRBD1. Trimming removed 0 bases from V and 4 bases from J; junction bases left unmatched: 2. Looked up from germline, CDR1 is MRHNA and CDR2 is SNTAGT. This CDR3 is built from 15 residues. DNA for the CDR3: TGTGCCAGCAGTGACTCTAGACAGGGGGCAGATACGCAGTATTTT. It yields the protein CASSDSRQGADTQYF.

The V call is TRBV20-1, the J call TRBJ1-2; the D is unclear. The CDR3 runs to 12 residues. Germline CDR1 is DFQATT and CDR2 is SNEGSKA (reference sequence). Deletions cut 2 bases from V and 4 bases from J, with 8 bases between. The CDR3 DNA follows: TGCAGTGCTAGACCTTATTCCTATGGCTACACCTTC. Amino acids: CSARPYSYGYTF.

This clonotype has more than one count but fewer than ten. The chain uses TRBV20-1 and TRBJ1-6; tentatively, D is TRBD1 (5 bases). Trimming left V 2 bases short and J 10 bases short, with 12 bases between. There are 13 residues in the CDR3. Germline V lookup: CDR1 DFQATT, CDR2 SNEGSKA (reference sequence). The CDR3 protein is CSARRQGKSPLHF. The CDR3 nucleotides are TGCAGTGCTAGAAGGCAGGGTAAATCACCCCTCCACTTT.

In this sample, this clonotype turned up many times. This CDR3 reads CASSLGQGNQYF. For the CDR3, the DNA is TGTGCCAGCTCACTCGGACAGGGTAACCAGTACTTC. The V gene is TRBV18, the J gene TRBJ2-7, with TRBD1 identical over 8 bases. The junction had 6 bases not matched to a gene; V was cut back by 4 bases and J by 10 bases. The CDR3 totals 12 residues. Germline V gives CDR1 KGHSH, CDR2 LQKENI.

The table lists this clonotype with a few counts. The chain combines TRBV2 with TRBJ2-5; D gene unclear. Germline V CDR1 and CDR2: SNHLY, FYNNEI. The CDR3 is made up of 11 amino acids. The V end lost 5 bases, the J end lost 2 bases, and 3 bases lay between the germline ends. This CDR3 reads CASSPQETQYF. CDR3 bases: TGTGCCAGCAGTCCACAAGAGACCCAGTACTTC.

The chain employs TRBV2 and TRBJ2-3; 10 bases are a match to TRBD2. CDR3 length equals 14 residues. Germline assignment: CDR1 SNHLY and CDR2 FYNNEI. V shed 5 bases and J 4 bases; nucleotides not matched to a gene: 3. The CDR3: CASSYGLAADTQYF. In nucleotides, the CDR3 is TGTGCCAGCAGTTACGGACTAGCGGCAGATACGCAGTATTTT.

This clonotype was found a few times. V usage is TRBV20-1 and J usage is TRBJ1-1; possible D gene TRBD1, 6 bases. CDR1 DFQATT and CDR2 SNEGSKA come from the germline V gene (reference sequence). V was clipped by 5 bases and J by 2 bases, with 24 bases between them. This CDR3 is built from 17 residues. This CDR3 is CSAHHPDKQGLNTEAFF. CDR3 bases: TGCAGTGCTCACCATCCAGACAAACAGGGATTAAACACTGAAGCTTTCTTT.

The J gene is TRBJ2-1, the V gene TRBV2; 9 bases map to TRBD2. Germline trimming cut 4 bases from V and 5 bases from J; bases unmatched to any gene: 3. This CDR3 region has 14 residues. Per germline, CDR1 SNHLY and CDR2 FYNNEI. The CDR3 is CASSVRGGDNEQFF. Written as DNA, the CDR3 is TGTGCCAGCAGTGTGCGCGGGGGGGACAATGAGCAGTTCTTC.